The 26 T cell receptor beta chains below all came from one sample that was sequenced in a study of neoadjuvant anti-PD-1 for oral cavity cancer. As to time point: after neoadjuvant nivolumab, at surgical resection. This table comes from immunoSEQ multiplex PCR, and its TCRdb copy is limited to in-frame clones, with some not included. The sample contains under 15,000 clones, over 55% of which appear only once. This specimen was PBMCs, taken after nivolumab (anti-PD-1) treatment. Source of these receptors: a person aged 40-85 years with oral cavity squamous cell carcinoma.

V usage is TRBV19 and J usage is TRBJ1-2, with 12 bases aligning to TRBD1. Germline trimming cut 9 bases from V and 8 bases from J; bases unmatched to any gene: 19. The CDR3 loop spans 17 amino acids. Germline V gives CDR1 LNHDA, CDR2 SQIVND (reference sequence). CDR3 bases: TGTGCCAGCGAATCCTGGGACAGGGGGCGCGAGGTACAAGGCTACACCTTC. It codes for CASESWDRGREVQGYTF.

The V call is TRBV27, the J call TRBJ2-1; tentatively, D is TRBD2 (5 bases). The CDR3 is 16 residues long. CDR1 and CDR2 (germline): MNHEY, SMNVEV (reference sequence). V was clipped by 4 bases and J by 6 bases, with 19 bases between them. CDR3 amino acids: CASSSVPGDKGNEQFF. The CDR3 DNA sequence: TGTGCCAGCAGTTCTGTCCCCGGGGATAAAGGCAATGAGCAGTTCTTC.

V usage is TRBV5-1 and J usage is TRBJ2-7; D may be TRBD1 (5 bases). Trimming took 4 bases from V and 4 from J, leaving 15 bases between them. The CDR3 has 14 amino acids. From germline, CDR1 is SGHRS and CDR2 YFSETQ. CDR3 protein: CASSQGNQGYEQYF. CDR3 DNA sequence: TGCGCCAGCAGCCAAGGGAACCAGGGTTACGAGCAGTACTTC.

The V call is TRBV10-2, the J call TRBJ1-5; D call uncertain. The V end lost 3 bases, the J end lost 3 bases, and 12 bases lay between the germline ends. This CDR3 region has 15 residues. Germline V gene lookup returns CDR1 WSHSY and CDR2 SAAADI. Written as DNA, the CDR3 is TGCGCCAGCAGTGAATCGGGTGGGATCAATCAGCCCCAGCATTTT. As protein: CASSESGGINQPQHF.

The V call is TRBV19, the J call TRBJ2-7, with D perhaps matching TRBD1 (7 bases). The germline CDR1 and CDR2 sequences are LNHDA and SQIVND (reference sequence). This CDR3 is built from 14 residues. Trimming cost V 4 bases and J 0 bases, with 10 bases left between them. CDR3 sequence reads: CASSTGGLSYEQYF. In DNA, the CDR3 is TGTGCCAGTAGTACAGGGGGACTCTCCTACGAGCAGTACTTC.

This clone was recorded a few times. The chain couples TRBV19 to TRBJ1-5, with D maybe TRBD1 (5 bases). Germline-derived CDR1 and CDR2 are LNHDA and SQIVND (reference sequence). CDR3 size: 15 residues. V was trimmed by 3 bases and J by 6 bases, leaving 15 bases between them. CDR3 sequence (DNA): TGTGCCAGTAGTATGTGGGGAGGGGTCGGTCAGCCCCAGCATTTT. It is translated as CASSMWGGVGQPQHF.

The chain links TRBV5-6 to TRBJ1-2, with D unresolved. The CDR3 is made up of 14 amino acids. CDR1 and CDR2 from the germline V gene are SGHDT and YYEEEE. V lost 4 bases to trimming and J lost 7 bases, with 17 bases between them. Here the CDR3 reads CASSPFYVEGGYTF. CDR3 in DNA: TGTGCCAGCAGCCCCTTTTACGTCGAGGGTGGCTACACCTTC.

This chain connects TRBV28 to TRBJ2-7; D not resolved. Deletions cut 4 bases from V and 2 bases from J, with 6 bases between. Germline loops: CDR1 MDHEN, CDR2 SYDVKM. The CDR3 length is 12 residues. CDR3 nucleotide sequence: TGTGCCAGCAGTTCCGGCGCCTACGAGCAGTACTTC. Translating it yields CASSSGAYEQYF.

The chain recombines TRBV11-2 with TRBJ2-3; 8 nucleotides align to TRBD2. Trimming removed 5 bases from V and 3 bases from J; junction bases left unmatched: 7. The CDR3 runs 15 residues. CDR1 and CDR2 from the germline V gene are SGHAT and FQNNGV. As DNA, the CDR3 is TGTGCCAGCAGCGGCCCCCGGGGGGGTACAGATACGCAGTATTTT. Translation: CASSGPRGGTDTQYF.

The gene calls are TRBV11-2 and TRBJ2-7; 9 bases are shared with TRBD1. V dropped 5 bases and J dropped 12; count of bases not matched to a gene: 5. The CDR3 has 11 residues. The V gene's germline CDR1 is SGHAT and CDR2 FQNNGV. CDR3 sequence reads: CASSPGTGPYF. The CDR3 DNA reads TGTGCCAGCAGCCCCGGGACAGGGCCGTACTTC.

V is TRBV10-2 and J is TRBJ1-5; no definite D call. V lost 5 bases and J lost 7, with 9 bases in between. This CDR3 has 12 amino acids. CDR1 and CDR2 from the germline V gene are WSHSY and SAAADI. The CDR3 here is CASSQEGQPQHF. CDR3 sequence (DNA): TGCGCCAGCAGTCAAGAAGGGCAGCCCCAGCATTTT.

This clone has just one count. The chain has TRBV2 and TRBJ1-5; the D is unclear. Germline CDR1 reads SNHLY; CDR2 reads FYNNEI. This CDR3 contains 14 residues. V was pared by 6 bases and J by 2 bases, with 11 bases between. CDR3 sequence reads: CASRENQGNQPQHF. As DNA, the CDR3 is TGTGCCAGCAGGGAAAACCAGGGCAATCAGCCCCAGCATTTT.

This sequence joins TRBV28 and TRBJ2-7, with D possibly matching TRBD1 (6 bases). The CDR3 runs to 14 residues. V gave up 6 bases and J gave up 4 bases, with 16 bases separating them. Germline-derived CDR1 and CDR2 are MDHEN and SYDVKM. CDR3 DNA: TGTGCCAGCAGCGGGACACTTACCGGGTACGAGCAGTACTTC. The encoded protein is CASSGTLTGYEQYF.

The chain has TRBV6-1 and TRBJ1-5; D call uncertain. V lost 1 base, J lost 9 bases, and 10 bases lay in between. Germline V lookup: CDR1 MNHNS, CDR2 SASEGT. The CDR3 loop spans 13 amino acids. CDR3 DNA sequence: TGTGCCAGCAGTGAAGAGGGAAAATTGCCCCAGCATTTT. Translation gives CASSEEGKLPQHF.

This chain links TRBV14 with TRBJ1-6; D not certain. CDR3 length equals 14 residues. Germline assignment: CDR1 SGHDN and CDR2 FVKESK. Trimming left V 3 bases short and J 7 bases short, with 10 bases between. Here the CDR3 reads CASSHGFRNSPLHF. CDR3 bases: TGTGCCAGCAGCCATGGGTTTAGAAATTCACCCCTCCACTTT.

V usage is TRBV6-6 and J usage is TRBJ2-1, with TRBD2 as a possible D gene (5 bases). Trimming took off 5 bases at V and 8 bases at J, with 7 bases between the two ends. Looked up from germline, CDR1 is MNHNY and CDR2 is SVGAGI (reference sequence). This CDR3 is built from 11 residues. DNA of the CDR3: TGTGCCAGCAGTCCTAGCCATGAGCAGTTCTTC. Its protein is CASSPSHEQFF.

The chain couples TRBV6-5 to TRBJ1-1; 11 nucleotides align to TRBD1. The CDR3 is 12 residues long. V gave up 4 bases and J gave up 10 bases; unmatched junction bases: 2. Germline CDR1 MNHEY, CDR2 SVGAGI. The CDR3 region has the DNA TGTGCCAGCAGTTCCGGGACAGGGGGAGCTTTCTTT. Protein sequence: CASSSGTGGAFF.

The V call is TRBV4-1, the J call TRBJ2-5; 8 bases are shared with TRBD2. The tail of the sequence fits TRBJ2-7 better, so the J call may be wrong. The germline gives CDR1 MGHRA, CDR2 YSYEKL. This CDR3 spans 16 amino acids. CDR3 bases: TGCGCCAGCAGCCAAGTAAGGGCGGGACTAGGATACGAGCAGTACTTC. Translation gives CASSQVRAGLGYEQYF.

This clone was seen only a few times. The rearrangement uses TRBV25-1 and TRBJ2-1; the D gene is possibly TRBD1 (5 bases). This CDR3 region has 15 residues. V shed 6 bases and J shed 9 bases, with 21 bases lying between them. Germline V lookup: CDR1 MGHDK, CDR2 SYGVNS. The CDR3 spells CASSSPGTGTFEQFF. The CDR3 DNA follows: TGTGCCAGCAGCTCCCCCGGCACAGGAACATTTGAGCAGTTCTTC.

V gene TRBV6-5 combines with J gene TRBJ2-3; 9 bases fit TRBD2. Germline V CDR1 and CDR2: MNHEY, SVGAGI. The trim removed 8 bases at V and 4 bases at J, leaving 7 bases unmatched. The CDR3 extends over 14 amino acids. Here the CDR3 reads CASREAGGPDTQYF. CDR3 bases: TGTGCCAGCCGGGAGGCGGGGGGGCCAGATACGCAGTATTTT.

The chain recombines TRBV29-1 with TRBJ1-1; no clear D. Germline V gene lookup returns CDR1 SQVTM and CDR2 ANQGSEA. The CDR3 has 14 amino acids. The V end was cut by 7 bases, the J end by 0 bases, with 15 bases between. DNA of the CDR3: TGCAGCGGTGGTAGTGGAGCTATGAACACTGAAGCTTTCTTT. Translation gives CSGGSGAMNTEAFF.

The chain links TRBV11-2 to TRBJ2-3; TRBD1 matches 8 bases. Germline V gene data show CDR1 as SGHAT and CDR2 as FQNNGV. Unmatched junction bases numbered 4, after V lost 2 bases and J lost 3 bases. The CDR3 spans 15 residues. As DNA, the CDR3 is TGTGCCAGCAGCTTAATGCAGGGGGCTACAGATACGCAGTATTTT. This sequence encodes CASSLMQGATDTQYF. Looking up the rest from reference TRBV11-2 and TRBJ2-3 gives the full variable domain: EAGVAQSPRYKIIEKRQSVAFWCNPISGHATLYWYQQILGQGPKLLIQFQNNGVVDDSQLPKDRFSAERLKGVDSTLKIQPAKLEDSAVYLCASSLMQGATDTQYFGPGTRLTVL.

V and J are TRBV19 and TRBJ1-3; 7 nucleotides align to TRBD1. Per germline, CDR1 LNHDA and CDR2 SQIVND (reference sequence). The V segment lost 4 bases and the J segment 0 bases; nucleotides outside the gene matches: 6. The CDR3 contains 16 residues. DNA for the CDR3: TGTGCCAGTAGTAGCAGGGACAGCTACTCTGGAAACACCATATATTTT. Amino acids: CASSSRDSYSGNTIYF.

Remarks on this clone: Sequence at one end of the junction differs from germline and may be a read error. The chain carries TRBV4-1 and TRBJ1-3; 7 bases line up with TRBD1. The CDR3 runs to 18 residues. The germline CDR1 and CDR2 sequences are MGHRA and YSYEKL. The CDR3 reads CASSLTQGTASFGDTIYF. The CDR3, as DNA: TGCGCCAGCAGCCTCACTCAAGGGACAGCCTCCTTTGGAGACACCATATATTTT.

The CDR3, as DNA: TGTGCCAGCAGCCCATGGGACAGCGAGTCATCGCCCCAGCATTTT. It translates to CASSPWDSESSPQHF. J is TRBJ1-5 and V is TRBV2; 7 positions agree with TRBD1. V lost 6 bases and J lost 9; bases outside the gene matches: 14. Germline CDR1 reads SNHLY; CDR2 reads FYNNEI. The CDR3 is made up of 15 amino acids. Drawing the rest from reference TRBV2 and TRBJ1-5, the complete variable domain is EPEVTQTPSHQVTQMGQEVILRCVPISNHLYFYWYRQILGQKVEFLVSFYNNEISEKSEIFDDQFSVERPDGSNFTLKIRSTKLEDSAMYFCASSPWDSESSPQHFGDGTRLSIL.

This chain connects TRBV7-9 to TRBJ1-2; D is unresolved. Germline V gene data show CDR1 as SEHNR and CDR2 as FQNEAQ (reference sequence). Trimming left V 5 bases short and J 8 bases short, with 18 bases between. The CDR3 extends over 14 amino acids. The CDR3 DNA is TGTGCCAGCAGCCCTCGTTTTACTCGAGAAGGCTACACCTTC. Residues: CASSPRFTREGYTF. The variable domain in full, with the rest retrieved from reference TRBV7-9 and TRBJ1-2, is DTGVSQNPRHKITKRGQNVTFRCDPISEHNRLYWYRQTLGQGPEFLTYFQNEAQLEKSRLLSDRFSAERPKGSFSTLEIQRTEQGDSAMYLCASSPRFTREGYTFGSGTRLTVV.